Listed below are T cell receptor beta chains from one sample, sequenced in a study of regulatory dendritic cells for organ transplantation. Libraries were prepared by immunoSEQ multiplex PCR; TCRdb keeps only in-frame clonotypes and omits some of them. The table includes 25,000 to 30,000 clones, approximately 81% detected once. Sequencing was performed on naive CD8+ T cells from blood. The receptors here all came from a human donor in good health. Both conserved end residues are part of each CDR3. A D gene is named only where the DNA matches it firmly. Where a row states a size, it is once, few, many or the class of an expanded clone; other rows omit it.

J gene,clone size,V gene,D gene,CDR3 protein,CDR3 DNA
TRBJ1-2,once,TRBV10-3,TRBD1,CAISSQGNYGYTF,TGTGCCATCAGCTCACAGGGGAACTATGGCTACACCTTC
TRBJ1-2,once,TRBV6-6,TRBD1,CASSYDRADGYTF,TGTGCCAGCAGTTACGACAGGGCTGATGGCTACACCTTC
TRBJ1-5,NA,TRBV27,TRBD1,CASRGDSYSNQPQHF,TGTGCCAGCAGGGGGGACAGTTATAGCAATCAGCCCCAGCATTTT
TRBJ2-2,NA,TRBV10-2,NA,CASSDSWTGELFF,TGCGCCAGCAGTGATAGTTGGACCGGGGAGCTGTTTTTT
TRBJ1-6,few,TRBV7-9,NA,CASSKDKFNSPLHF,TGTGCCAGCAGCAAAGACAAATTTAATTCACCCCTCCACTTT
TRBJ2-7,NA,TRBV11-2,NA,CASSLGASSYEQYF,TGTGCCAGCAGCTTAGGGGCCAGCTCCTACGAGCAGTACTTC
TRBJ1-6,NA,TRBV6-5,NA,CASSLYNSPLHF,TGTGCCAGCAGTTTATATAATTCACCCCTCCACTTT
TRBJ1-2,NA,TRBV4-2,NA,CASSQVSQTRDFYGYTF,TGTGCCAGCAGCCAAGTAAGCCAGACTAGAGATTTCTATGGCTACACCTTC
TRBJ1-2,NA,TRBV4-1,TRBD1,CASSQVTGVDYGYTF,TGCGCCAGCAGCCAAGTCACAGGGGTAGACTATGGCTACACCTTC
TRBJ2-7,NA,TRBV4-2,NA,CASSQEVTGLAGYEQYF,TGTGCCAGCAGCCAAGAAGTTACCGGACTCGCTGGCTACGAGCAGTACTTC
TRBJ1-5,NA,TRBV21-1,NA,CASSKAQKNQPQHF,TGTGCCAGCAGCAAAGCACAGAAGAATCAGCCCCAGCATTTT
TRBJ2-3,NA,TRBV4-1,TRBD2,CASSQASGGSTDTQYF,TGCGCCAGCAGCCAAGCAAGCGGGGGGAGCACAGATACGCAGTATTTT
TRBJ2-2,NA,TRBV27,TRBD2,CASTFGRGAGELFF,TGTGCCAGCACCTTCGGGAGGGGCGCCGGGGAGCTGTTTTTT
TRBJ2-7,NA,TRBV5-1,TRBD1,CASSLGQGEDEQYF,TGCGCCAGCAGCTTGGGGCAGGGGGAAGACGAGCAGTACTTC
TRBJ2-7,NA,TRBV11-2,NA,CASSLARPYEQYF,TGTGCCAGCAGCTTAGCCAGGCCCTACGAGCAGTACTTC
TRBJ2-1,NA,TRBV5-1,TRBD2,CASSYGGGGGRGYNEQFF,TGCGCCAGCAGCTACGGTGGTGGGGGGGGACGGGGCTACAATGAGCAGTTCTTC
TRBJ2-1,once,TRBV19,TRBD1,CASSSGTGYNEQFF,TGTGCCAGTAGTTCCGGGACAGGTTACAATGAGCAGTTCTTC